A single sample is the source of the 14 T cell receptor beta chains below, sequenced in a study of Ad26.COV2.S vaccination and SARS-CoV-2 variants (dated by TCRdb to the early 2020s). Library preparation employed the immunoSEQ multiplex PCR assay. In its TCRdb copy, this immuneACCESS table keeps in-frame sequences only and misses some clones. Where compared with another copy, unresolved V genes explain less than half of these, and the others have no known cause. The sample includes hundreds of thousands of clones, with about 89% observed a single time. The top ten hold 1.5% of the sample. The treatment or condition tag for this specimen amounts to: 15 to 20 received Ad26.COV2.S at low or high dose, single or two shots; a few received placebo; per-sample allocation not given. For vaccine and placebo recipients, repertoires were sequenced using samples collected on day 63 after the first injection.

The sample was peripheral blood, taken in a trial of Ad26.COV2.S vaccine versus placebo. The receptors were sampled from a person between 18 and 65 years old who received the Ad26.COV2.S COVID-19 vaccine or a placebo.

The V call is TRBV7-3, the J call TRBJ2-7, with TRBD2 matching over 10 bases. From germline, CDR1 is SGHTA and CDR2 FQGTGA. The V segment lost 2 bases and the J segment 2 bases; nucleotides outside the gene matches: 6. This CDR3 contains 16 residues. Here the CDR3 reads CASSLFPTSGAYEQYF. CDR3 nucleotide sequence: TGTGCCAGCAGCTTATTCCCCACTAGCGGGGCCTACGAGCAGTACTTC.

This CDR3 reads CASKDQPQHF. The CDR3 DNA reads as TGCGCCAGCAAAGATCAGCCCCAGCATTTT. This chain links TRBV5-1 with TRBJ1-5; no definite D call. CDR1 and CDR2 from the germline V gene are SGHRS and YFSETQ. V shed 6 bases and J shed 5 bases, with 3 bases lying between them. This CDR3 has 10 residues.

This chain connects TRBV11-3 to TRBJ2-1; D not resolved. This CDR3 region has 15 residues. Germline V lookup: CDR1 SGHNT, CDR2 YENEEA. V was cut by 4 bases and J by 2 bases, with 12 bases left in between. The CDR3: CASSSSKTPYNEQFF. The CDR3 region has the DNA TGTGCCAGCAGCTCCTCCAAGACCCCCTACAATGAGCAGTTCTTC.

This chain connects TRBV10-2 to TRBJ2-7; D is possibly TRBD1 (7 bases). Germline lookup yields CDR1 WSHSY and CDR2 SAAADI. Deletions cut 5 bases from V and 7 bases from J, with 15 bases between. The CDR3 length is 13 residues. CDR3 bases: TGCGCCAGCAGTCAGGGGGGAGTTGGGGAGCAGTACTTC. This gives the protein CASSQGGVGEQYF.

The V call is TRBV27, the J call TRBJ2-1, with 9 positions matching TRBD2. After removal of 2 bases from V and 8 bases from J, the junction contained 1 base not matched to a gene. Germline CDR1 reads MNHEY; CDR2 reads SMNVEV (reference sequence). The CDR3 runs 13 residues. The DNA of the CDR3 is TGTGCCAGCAGTTTAGCGGGGGGGTATGAGCAGTTCTTC. Translating it yields CASSLAGGYEQFF.

V usage is TRBV19 and J usage is TRBJ2-3; TRBD2 matches 7 bases. This CDR3 is 14 amino acids long. Losses at the gene ends were 2 bases for V and 8 bases for J; bases not matched to a gene: 7. Germline loops: CDR1 LNHDA, CDR2 SQIVND (reference sequence). CDR3 DNA: TGTGCCAGTAGTATAACTTTCGGGGGGTTTACGCAGTATTTT. It specifies CASSITFGGFTQYF.

This clone was picked up a small number of times. The genes are TRBV11-2 and TRBJ2-7; TRBD1 might be the D (5 bases). V was clipped by 0 bases and J by 0 bases, with 15 bases between them. This CDR3 comprises 17 residues. CDR1 is SGHAT, CDR2 FQNNGV, per germline. The CDR3 DNA is TGTGCCAGCAGCTTAGACTTTCGAGGACATAGCTCCTACGAGCAGTACTTC. It specifies CASSLDFRGHSSYEQYF.

The chain couples TRBV12-3 or TRBV12-4 to TRBJ2-1; D gene ambiguous. CDR3 length: 12 amino acids. The V gene lost 2 bases and the J gene lost 9 bases, with 8 bases spanning the gap. CDR3 region: CASSLMGFEQFF. As DNA, the CDR3 is TGTGCCAGCAGTTTAATGGGGTTTGAGCAGTTCTTC.

This clone was counted between two and nine times. V and J are TRBV5-1 and TRBJ1-1; no clear D. V dropped 2 bases and J dropped 5 bases, with 13 bases sitting between them. The CDR3 loop spans 14 amino acids. Looked up from germline, CDR1 is SGHRS and CDR2 is YFSETQ. CDR3 residues: CASSFSVSETEAFF. In nucleotides, the CDR3 is TGCGCCAGCAGCTTCTCCGTCTCGGAGACTGAAGCTTTCTTT.

The genes are TRBV11-1 and TRBJ2-2; no firm D call. The V gene's germline CDR1 is SGHAT and CDR2 FQDESV (reference sequence). V was pared by 2 bases and J by 6 bases, with 16 bases between. The CDR3 contains 16 residues. The CDR3 nucleotides are TGTGCCAGCAGCTTACCGATAGGGAAGGTTTCCGGGGAGCTGTTTTTT. As protein: CASSLPIGKVSGELFF.

This chain links TRBV27 with TRBJ2-7; D may be TRBD1 (5 bases). Germline V gene sequence: CDR1 MNHEY, CDR2 SMNVEV (reference sequence). Trimming left V 8 bases short and J 3 bases short, with 14 bases between. The CDR3 has 13 amino acids. DNA of the CDR3: TGTGCCAGCGCCCTCGCGCAGGGCTACGAGCAGTACTTC. Protein sequence: CASALAQGYEQYF.

The chain employs TRBV2 and TRBJ1-5; unclear D gene. The V end was cut by 3 bases, the J end by 1 base, with 16 bases between. This CDR3 region has 17 residues. Germline V lookup: CDR1 SNHLY, CDR2 FYNNEI. DNA for the CDR3: TGTGCCAGCAGTGATCCCTTGGGAGAAACCAGCAATCAGCCCCAGCATTTT. It codes for CASSDPLGETSNQPQHF.

The rearrangement uses TRBV6-5 and TRBJ2-7, with D uncertain. Trimming took off 4 bases at V and 1 base at J, with 11 bases between the two ends. The germline CDR1 and CDR2 sequences are MNHEY and SVGAGI. CDR3 length: 14 residues. The DNA of the CDR3 is TGTGCCAGCAGTTTCCGGACGTTTTCCTACGAGCAGTACTTC. The encoded protein is CASSFRTFSYEQYF.

The chain uses TRBV3-1 (or the pseudogene TRBV3-2) and TRBJ2-1, with 10 bases identical to TRBD2. In germline, CDR1 is LGHDT, CDR2 YNNKEL (reference sequence). Losses at the gene ends were 4 bases for V and 4 bases for J; bases not matched to a gene: 4. The CDR3 has 15 residues. The chain's CDR3 is CASSPSGRLYNEQFF. In DNA, the CDR3 is TGTGCCAGCAGCCCTAGCGGGAGACTTTACAATGAGCAGTTCTTC.